This passage covers 18 T cell receptor beta chains from one sample sequenced in a study of T cell responses to AZD1222 COVID-19 vaccine. Data came from immunoSEQ multiplex PCR; TCRdb stores just in-frame clones and leaves some out. The data show under 200,000 clones, 90% seen once. This specimen was peripheral blood, taken on day 0 of AZD1222 vaccination. The source is an adult in good health.

This clone was detected only once. The gene calls are TRBV4-1 and TRBJ1-2; perhaps TRBD1 as D (5 bases). Germline V CDR1 and CDR2: MGHRA, YSYEKL. This CDR3 spans 12 amino acids. Trimming took 4 bases from V and 7 from J, leaving 10 bases between them. The CDR3 DNA reads TGCGCCAGCAGCCCCCAGGGTACTGGCTACACCTTC. It specifies CASSPQGTGYTF.

The chain is built from TRBV12-3 or TRBV12-4 and TRBJ2-5; TRBD2 agrees at 7 bases. CDR3 length equals 13 residues. V trimming: 4 bases; J trimming: 7 bases; junction bases outside the gene matches: 6. CDR3 DNA: TGTGCCAGCAGTTCTCGGGGGGACCTGACCCAGTACTTC. Protein: CASSSRGDLTQYF.

This chain uses TRBV7-8 with TRBJ2-1; possibly TRBD1 or TRBD2 for D (6 bases each). V shed 5 bases and J shed 4 bases, with 18 bases lying between them. CDR3 length: 16 amino acids. CDR1 is SGHVS and CDR2 is FQNEAQ in the germline V gene. DNA for the CDR3: TGTGCCAGCAGCGCCCCGAGCCGGGGGCTGTACAATGAGCAGTTCTTC. Protein: CASSAPSRGLYNEQFF.

The chain joins TRBV11-1 to TRBJ2-7; 10 bases fit TRBD1. In germline, CDR1 is SGHAT, CDR2 FQDESV (reference sequence). The CDR3 loop spans 14 amino acids. With 5 bases clipped from V and 4 bases from J, the junction kept 5 bases outside the gene matches. The CDR3 spells CASSPDRGVYEQYF. The DNA of the CDR3 is TGTGCCAGCAGCCCGGACAGGGGGGTTTACGAGCAGTACTTC.

The V call is TRBV29-1, the J call TRBJ1-2; D is undetermined. The CDR3 spans 13 residues. V was clipped by 0 bases and J by 6 bases, with 11 bases between them. Germline V gene lookup returns CDR1 SQVTM and CDR2 ANQGSEA. This CDR3 is CSVEDKWSDGYTF. CDR3 in DNA: TGCAGCGTTGAAGATAAGTGGTCTGATGGCTACACCTTC. The full variable domain, rest sourced from reference TRBV29-1 and TRBJ1-2, is SAVISQKPSRDICQRGTSLTIQCQVDSQVTMMFWYRQQPGQSLTLIATANQGSEATYESGFVIDKFPISRPNLTFSTLTVSNMSPEDSSIYLCSVEDKWSDGYTFGSGTRLTVV.

This clone was found once. The CDR3 is CASSLSSMNTEAFF. CDR3 bases: TGTGCCAGCAGTTTAAGTTCCATGAACACTGAAGCTTTCTTT. The chain uses TRBV27 and TRBJ1-1; no clear D. V was pared by 2 bases and J by 0 bases, with 7 bases between. The CDR3 is made up of 14 amino acids. The germline CDR1 and CDR2 sequences are MNHEY and SMNVEV (reference sequence).

The chain's CDR3 is CASSLWTVDNSPLHF. The CDR3 DNA reads as TGTGCCAGCAGTCTATGGACAGTTGATAATTCACCCCTCCACTTT. This chain connects TRBV5-5 to TRBJ1-6; D might be TRBD1 (6 bases). This CDR3 has 15 residues. V dropped 5 bases and J dropped 5 bases, with 14 bases sitting between them. Germline V gene sequence: CDR1 SGHKS, CDR2 YYEKEE (reference sequence).

The genes are TRBV18 and TRBJ2-5; D not certain. CDR1 is KGHSH and CDR2 is LQKENI in the germline V gene. Trimming removed 0 bases from V and 1 base from J, with 9 bases in between. The CDR3 length is 15 residues. The chain's CDR3 is CASSPPNAAQETQYF. The CDR3 DNA follows: TGTGCCAGCTCACCACCTAACGCAGCCCAAGAGACCCAGTACTTC. The whole variable domain, remainder taken from reference TRBV18 and TRBJ2-5, is NAGVMQNPRHLVRRRGQEARLRCSPMKGHSHVYWYRQLPEEGLKFMVYLQKENIIDESGMPKERFSAEFPKEGPSILRIQQVVRGDSAAYFCASSPPNAAQETQYFGPGTRLLVL.

The chain carries TRBV4-1 and TRBJ1-3, with D unclear. The germline gives CDR1 MGHRA, CDR2 YSYEKL. V was clipped by 4 bases and J by 8 bases, with 12 bases between them. The CDR3 is 13 amino acids. The CDR3 sequence is CASSLVPGDTIYF. In DNA, the CDR3 is TGCGCCAGCAGCCTTGTCCCCGGGGACACCATATATTTT.

CDR3 sequence reads: CASSFYAGRAFF. The CDR3, as DNA: TGTGCCAGCAGCTTTTACGCAGGAAGGGCTTTCTTT. V and J are TRBV5-5 and TRBJ1-1, with D unclear. The CDR3 is made up of 12 amino acids. In germline, CDR1 is SGHKS, CDR2 YYEKEE (reference sequence). V gave up 2 bases and J gave up 11 bases, with 13 bases separating them.

V gene TRBV7-3 combines with J gene TRBJ1-2; 8 bases align to TRBD1. The CDR3 has 13 residues. Trimming at V came to 0 bases and at J to 8 bases, leaving 2 bases not matched to a gene. The V gene's germline CDR1 is SGHTA and CDR2 FQGTGA. CDR3 sequence (DNA): TGTGCCAGCAGCTTAACGACAGGGGAAGGCTACACCTTC. Its translation: CASSLTTGEGYTF.

This clone has a handful of counts. Its ends do not fully match the called genes, so a read error is possible. The V call is TRBV11-2, the J call TRBJ2-7; D may be TRBD2 (5 bases). The V gene's germline CDR1 is SGHAT and CDR2 FQNNGV. This CDR3 is 11 amino acids long. CDR3: CASSLGSSWDF. The CDR3 DNA sequence: TGTGCCAGCAGCTTAGGTTCTAGCTGGGACTTC.

This clone is labeled medium-sized. The chain links TRBV28 to TRBJ1-3, with D possibly TRBD1 on 6 matching bases. The ends were cut back, 6 bases at V and 3 bases at J, with 15 bases in the middle. This CDR3 is 15 amino acids long. Germline V gene lookup returns CDR1 MDHEN and CDR2 SYDVKM. CDR3 loop: CASSRYGGLGNTIYF. CDR3 in DNA: TGTGCCAGCAGCCGATATGGGGGCCTTGGAAACACCATATATTTT.

The V gene is TRBV7-9, the J gene TRBJ1-5; tentatively, D is TRBD1 (5 bases). The CDR3 consists of 19 residues. Germline loops: CDR1 SEHNR, CDR2 FQNEAQ (reference sequence). Trimming took 1 base from V and 0 from J, leaving 19 bases between them. CDR3 in DNA: TGTGCCAGCAGCTTAGGAGCTTCAGGGTTACGTGGTAGCAATCAGCCCCAGCATTTT. Its translation: CASSLGASGLRGSNQPQHF.

The gene calls are TRBV3-1 (or the pseudogene TRBV3-2) and TRBJ2-7, with 9 bases that match TRBD2. This CDR3 is built from 17 residues. Per germline, CDR1 LGHDT and CDR2 YNNKEL (reference sequence). V lost 4 bases to trimming and J lost 0 bases; unmatched junction nucleotides: 10. The CDR3 coding sequence is TGTGCCAGCAGCCCCTCCGAAAGCGGGGGGTTCTCCTACGAGCAGTACTTC. This translates into CASSPSESGGFSYEQYF.

The CDR3 loop is CASSPIMDRADYEQYF. The CDR3 DNA is TGTGCCAGCAGCCCAATTATGGACAGGGCGGACTACGAGCAGTACTTC. V and J are TRBV6-6 and TRBJ2-7, with 8 bases aligning to TRBD1. V shed 6 bases and J 3 bases; nucleotides not matched to a gene: 13. Germline V gene data show CDR1 as MNHNY and CDR2 as SVGAGI (reference sequence). This CDR3 is 16 amino acids long.

V and J are TRBV6-5 and TRBJ1-6, with D unclear. Germline lookup yields CDR1 MNHEY and CDR2 SVGAGI. This CDR3 has 14 amino acids. With 5 bases removed from V and 5 bases from J, the gap between germline ends came to 10 bases. CDR3 bases: TGTGCCAGCAGTCGCACGGACGATAATTCACCCCTCCACTTT. Its translation: CASSRTDDNSPLHF.

On this clone itself: An end of the junction does not agree with germline; a read error may underlie this. The gene calls are TRBV7-7 and TRBJ2-3; D call uncertain. The CDR3 is made up of 15 amino acids. The germline V gene encodes CDR1 SSHAT and CDR2 FNYEAQ (reference sequence). The CDR3 DNA reads as TGTGCTAGCAGCTTCTCACGCGATCTCACAGATACGCAGTATTTT. Its translation: CASSFSRDLTDTQYF.